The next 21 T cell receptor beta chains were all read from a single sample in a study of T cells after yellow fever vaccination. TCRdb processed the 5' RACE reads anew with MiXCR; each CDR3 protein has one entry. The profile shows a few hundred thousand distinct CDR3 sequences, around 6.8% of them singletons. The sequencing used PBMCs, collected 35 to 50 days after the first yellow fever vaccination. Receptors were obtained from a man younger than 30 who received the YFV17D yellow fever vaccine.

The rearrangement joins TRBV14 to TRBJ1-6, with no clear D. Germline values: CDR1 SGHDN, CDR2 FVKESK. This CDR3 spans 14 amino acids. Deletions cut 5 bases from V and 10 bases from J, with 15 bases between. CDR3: CASSFLSGGSPLHF. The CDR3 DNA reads TGTGCCAGCAGCTTCTTATCCGGAGGGTCACCCCTCCACTTT.

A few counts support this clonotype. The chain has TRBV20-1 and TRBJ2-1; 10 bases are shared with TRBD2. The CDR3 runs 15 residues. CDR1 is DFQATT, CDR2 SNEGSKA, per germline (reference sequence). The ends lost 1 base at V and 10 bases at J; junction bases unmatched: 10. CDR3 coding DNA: TGCAGTGCTAGAGTCCCTAGCGGGGGCGCCCAGGAGCAGTTCTTC. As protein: CSARVPSGGAQEQFF.

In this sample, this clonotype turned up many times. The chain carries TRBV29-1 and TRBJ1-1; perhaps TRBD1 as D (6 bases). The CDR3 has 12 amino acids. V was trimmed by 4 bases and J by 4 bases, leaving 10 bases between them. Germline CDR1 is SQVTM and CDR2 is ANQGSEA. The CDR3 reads CSVGRGGTEAFF. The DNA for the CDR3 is TGCAGCGTTGGAAGGGGGGGCACTGAAGCTTTCTTT.

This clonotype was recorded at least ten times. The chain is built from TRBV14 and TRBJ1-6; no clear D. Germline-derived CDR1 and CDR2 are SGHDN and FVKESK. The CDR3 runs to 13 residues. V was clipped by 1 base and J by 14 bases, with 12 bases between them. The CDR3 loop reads CASSQVPSKTLHF. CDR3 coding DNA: TGTGCCAGCAGCCAAGTGCCTTCTAAAACCCTCCACTTT.

CDR3: CASSYDGIGQYF. The CDR3 DNA reads TGTGCCAGCAGTTACGACGGGATCGGGCAGTACTTC. The chain has TRBV6-5 and TRBJ2-7; D is possibly TRBD2 (5 bases). The germline V and J ends were trimmed by 2 bases and 9 bases, with 11 bases remaining between them. The CDR3 loop spans 12 amino acids. Germline V gene sequence: CDR1 MNHEY, CDR2 SVGAGI.

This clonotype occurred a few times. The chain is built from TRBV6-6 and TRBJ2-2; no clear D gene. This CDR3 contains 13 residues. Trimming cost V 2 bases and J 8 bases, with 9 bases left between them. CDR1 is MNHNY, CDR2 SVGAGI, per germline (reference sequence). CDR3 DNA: TGTGCCAGCAGTTACGAGGCCGTGGGGGAGCTGTTTTTT. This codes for CASSYEAVGELFF.

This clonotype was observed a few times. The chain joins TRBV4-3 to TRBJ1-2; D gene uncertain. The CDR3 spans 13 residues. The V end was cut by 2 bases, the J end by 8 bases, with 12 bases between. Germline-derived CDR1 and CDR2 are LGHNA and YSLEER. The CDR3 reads CASSQTAQHGYTF. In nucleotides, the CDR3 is TGCGCCAGCAGCCAAACAGCCCAGCACGGCTACACCTTC.

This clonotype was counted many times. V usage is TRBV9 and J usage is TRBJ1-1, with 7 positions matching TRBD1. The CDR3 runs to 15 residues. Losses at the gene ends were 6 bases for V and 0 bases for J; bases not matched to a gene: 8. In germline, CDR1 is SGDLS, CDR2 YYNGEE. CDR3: CASTPRDRLNTEAFF. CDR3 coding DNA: TGTGCCAGCACCCCCCGGGACAGATTGAACACTGAAGCTTTCTTT.

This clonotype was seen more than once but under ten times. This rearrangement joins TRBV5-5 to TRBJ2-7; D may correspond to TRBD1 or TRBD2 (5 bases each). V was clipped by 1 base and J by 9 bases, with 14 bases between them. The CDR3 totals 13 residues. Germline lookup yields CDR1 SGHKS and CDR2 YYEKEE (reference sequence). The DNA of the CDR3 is TGTGCCAGCAGCTTGAAGGGACGGTGGGGGCAGTACGTC. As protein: CASSLKGRWGQYV.

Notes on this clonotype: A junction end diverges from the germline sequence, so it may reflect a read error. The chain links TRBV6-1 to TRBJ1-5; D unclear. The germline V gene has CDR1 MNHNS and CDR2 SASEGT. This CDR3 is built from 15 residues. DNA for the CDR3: TGTTCCAGCACCCCGGACGGATATAGCAATCAGCCCCAGCATTTT. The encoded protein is CSSTPDGYSNQPQHF.

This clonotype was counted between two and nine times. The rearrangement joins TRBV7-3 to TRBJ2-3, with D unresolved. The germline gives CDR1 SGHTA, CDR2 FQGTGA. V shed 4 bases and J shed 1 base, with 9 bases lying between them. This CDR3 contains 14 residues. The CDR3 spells CASSWLGGTDTQYF. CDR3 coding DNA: TGTGCCAGCAGCTGGCTCGGCGGCACAGATACGCAGTATTTT.

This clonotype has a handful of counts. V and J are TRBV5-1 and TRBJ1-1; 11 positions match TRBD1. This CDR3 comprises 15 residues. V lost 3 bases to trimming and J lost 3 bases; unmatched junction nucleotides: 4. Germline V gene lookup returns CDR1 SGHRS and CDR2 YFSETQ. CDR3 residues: CASSSDRGLDTEAFF. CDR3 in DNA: TGCGCCAGCAGCTCGGACAGGGGGCTCGACACTGAAGCTTTCTTT.

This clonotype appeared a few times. CDR3 DNA: TGCGCCAGCAGCTTGCCGCGGGGGGACACAGATACGCAGTATTTT. Its translation: CASSLPRGDTDTQYF. The J gene is TRBJ2-3, the V gene TRBV5-1; 8 bases align to TRBD2. The ends lost 1 base at V and 2 bases at J; junction bases unmatched: 3. The CDR3 is made up of 15 amino acids. Germline V CDR1 and CDR2: SGHRS, YFSETQ. Full variable domain (missing parts from reference TRBV5-1 and TRBJ2-3): KAGVTQTPRYLIKTRGQQVTLSCSPISGHRSVSWYQQTPGQGLQFLFEYFSETQRNKGNFPGRFSGRQFSNSRSEMNVSTLELGDSALYLCASSLPRGDTDTQYFGPGTRLTVL.

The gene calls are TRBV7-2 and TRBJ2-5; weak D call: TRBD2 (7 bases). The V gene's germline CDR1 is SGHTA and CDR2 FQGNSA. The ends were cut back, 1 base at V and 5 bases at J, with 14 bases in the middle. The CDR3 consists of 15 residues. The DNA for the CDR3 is TGTGCCAGCAGCTTAGTAGGGGGGGCCATTGAGACCCAGTACTTC. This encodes CASSLVGGAIETQYF.

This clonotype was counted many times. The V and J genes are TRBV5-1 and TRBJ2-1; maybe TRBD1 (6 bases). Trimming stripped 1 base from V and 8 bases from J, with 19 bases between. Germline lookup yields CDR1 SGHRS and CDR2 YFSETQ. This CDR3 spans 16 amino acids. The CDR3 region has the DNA TGCGCCAGCAGCTTGTATCCTCCAGGGGTCGGGGATGAGCAGTTCTTC. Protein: CASSLYPPGVGDEQFF. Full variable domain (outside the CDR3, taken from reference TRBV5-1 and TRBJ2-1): KAGVTQTPRYLIKTRGQQVTLSCSPISGHRSVSWYQQTPGQGLQFLFEYFSETQRNKGNFPGRFSGRQFSNSRSEMNVSTLELGDSALYLCASSLYPPGVGDEQFFGPGTRLTVL.

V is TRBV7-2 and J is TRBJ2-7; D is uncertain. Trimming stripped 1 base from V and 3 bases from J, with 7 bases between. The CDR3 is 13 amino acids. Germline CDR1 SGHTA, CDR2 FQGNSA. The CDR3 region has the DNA TGTGCCAGCAGCTTAGAACCTCTCTACGAGCAGTACGTC. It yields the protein CASSLEPLYEQYV.

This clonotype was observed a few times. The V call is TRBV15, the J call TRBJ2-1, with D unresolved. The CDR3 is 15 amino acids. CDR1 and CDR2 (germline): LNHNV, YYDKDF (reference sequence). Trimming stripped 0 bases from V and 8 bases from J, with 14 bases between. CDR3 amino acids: CATSRDLPPGDEQFF. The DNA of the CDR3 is TGTGCCACCAGCAGAGATCTGCCCCCTGGAGATGAGCAGTTCTTC. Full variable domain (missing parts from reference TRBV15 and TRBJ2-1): DAMVIQNPRYQVTQFGKPVTLSCSQTLNHNVMYWYQQKSSQAPKLLFHYYDKDFNNEADTPDNFQSRRPNTSFCFLDIRSPGLGDTAMYLCATSRDLPPGDEQFFGPGTRLTVL.

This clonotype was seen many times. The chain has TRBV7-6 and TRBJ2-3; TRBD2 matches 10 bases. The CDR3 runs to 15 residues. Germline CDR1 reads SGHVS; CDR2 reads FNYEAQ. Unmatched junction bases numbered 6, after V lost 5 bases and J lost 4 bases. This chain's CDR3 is CASSLSGGAADTQYF. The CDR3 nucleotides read TGTGCCAGCAGCCTGAGCGGGGGGGCGGCAGATACGCAGTATTTT. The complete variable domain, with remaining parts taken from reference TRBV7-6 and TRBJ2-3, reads GAGVSQSPRYKVTKRGQDVALRCDPISGHVSLYWYRQALGQGPEFLTYFNYEAQQDKSGLPNDRFSAERPEGSISTLTIQRTEQRDSAMYRCASSLSGGAADTQYFGPGTRLTVL.

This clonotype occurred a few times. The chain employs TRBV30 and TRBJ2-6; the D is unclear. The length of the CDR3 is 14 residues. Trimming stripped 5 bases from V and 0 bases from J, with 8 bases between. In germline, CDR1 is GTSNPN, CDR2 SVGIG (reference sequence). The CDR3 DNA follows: TGTGCCTGGGCCAGGATCTCTGGGGCCAACGTCCTGACTTTC. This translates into CAWARISGANVLTF. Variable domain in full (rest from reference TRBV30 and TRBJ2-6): SQTIHQWPATLVQPVGSPLSLECTVEGTSNPNLYWYRQAAGRGLQLLFYSVGIGQISSEVPQNLSASRPQDRQFILSSKKLLLSDSGFYLCAWARISGANVLTFGAGSRLTVL.

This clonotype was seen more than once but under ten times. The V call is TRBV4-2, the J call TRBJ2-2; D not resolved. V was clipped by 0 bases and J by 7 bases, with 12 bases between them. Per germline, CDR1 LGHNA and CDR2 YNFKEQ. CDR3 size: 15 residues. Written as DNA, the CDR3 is TGTGCCAGCAGCCAAGATTATGTTTTCGACGGGGAGCTGTTTTTT. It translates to CASSQDYVFDGELFF.

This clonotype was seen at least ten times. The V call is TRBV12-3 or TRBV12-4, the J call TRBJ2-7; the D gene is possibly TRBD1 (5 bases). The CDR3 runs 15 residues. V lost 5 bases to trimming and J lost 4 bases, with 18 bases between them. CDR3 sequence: CASSPSQGLRYEQYF. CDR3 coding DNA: TGTGCCAGCAGTCCCAGCCAGGGTTTGAGGTACGAGCAGTACTTC.